These 14 T cell receptor beta chains share one sample of origin, sequenced in a study of CD8 T cells in ankylosing spondylitis. TCRdb passed the 5' RACE reads through MiXCR, listing each CDR3 protein once. The data contain about 52,000 distinct CDR3 sequences, about 7.8% of them seen just once; the ten biggest clones take up around 8.5%. Input material: blood, either unsorted or a sorted T cell fraction (not recorded which). Receptor source: a female donor with ankylosing spondylitis or in good health (not recorded which).

This clonotype was detected only once. The chain couples TRBV20-1 to TRBJ1-1, with TRBD1 as a possible D gene (6 bases). Germline V gene lookup returns CDR1 DFQATT and CDR2 SNEGSKA (reference sequence). The CDR3 has 13 amino acids. Trimming shortened V by 3 bases and J by 0 bases, and 8 bases separated the two germline ends. In DNA, the CDR3 is TGCAGTGCTAGGAGGGACATGAACACTGAAGCTTTCTTT. It codes for CSARRDMNTEAFF.

This clonotype was detected many times. This CDR3 is CATSERQETQYF. The CDR3 nucleotides read TGTGCCACCAGTGAACGTCAAGAGACCCAGTACTTC. The chain couples TRBV24-1 to TRBJ2-5; D is ambiguous. Looked up from germline, CDR1 is KGHDR and CDR2 is SFDVKD. CDR3 length equals 12 residues. Between the trimmed V and J ends, which lost 4 bases and 2 bases, there was a span of 4 bases.

Ten or more counts support this clonotype. The chain uses TRBV12-3 or TRBV12-4 and TRBJ2-1; 9 bases map to TRBD1. The trim removed 6 bases at V and 4 bases at J, leaving 7 bases unmatched. This CDR3 region has 15 residues. As DNA, the CDR3 is TGTGCCAGCAGCCCGGGACAGGGTGATTACAATGAGCAGTTCTTC. Translation gives CASSPGQGDYNEQFF.

This clonotype was recorded at least ten times. The gene calls are TRBV5-1 and TRBJ2-5, with a possible D match to TRBD1 (6 bases). Germline assignment: CDR1 SGHRS and CDR2 YFSETQ. Trimming took 5 bases from V and 1 from J, leaving 27 bases between them. CDR3 size: 19 residues. The CDR3 loop is CASRPATRRQDPFQETQYF. CDR3 nucleotides: TGCGCCAGCAGACCAGCAACCCGTAGACAGGACCCCTTCCAAGAGACCCAGTACTTC.

Worth noting for this clonotype: This may be a read error: a much more frequent sequence differs by one nucleotide. This chain uses TRBV12-3 or TRBV12-4 with TRBJ1-4; 9 bases match TRBD1. The CDR3 length is 15 residues. Trimming removed 4 bases from V and 2 bases from J; junction bases left unmatched: 2. DNA for the CDR3: TGTGCCAGCAGTTACAGGGGGCTCACTAATGAAAAACTGTTTTTT. Translation gives CASSYRGLTNEKLFF.

This clonotype was seen repeatedly, ten times or more. The gene calls are TRBV11-2 and TRBJ1-6; possible D gene TRBD1, 6 bases. The CDR3 has 15 residues. Germline V gene lookup returns CDR1 SGHAT and CDR2 FQNNGV. Trimming shortened V by 5 bases and J by 0 bases, and 8 bases separated the two germline ends. DNA of the CDR3: TGTGCCAGCAGCGTGACAGGCTCCTATAATTCACCCCTCCACTTT. As protein: CASSVTGSYNSPLHF.

The sample holds many counts of this clonotype. The chain couples TRBV10-3 to TRBJ2-5; 8 bases agree with TRBD1. V gave up 10 bases and J gave up 5 bases; unmatched junction bases: 9. Germline CDR1 ENHRY, CDR2 SYGVKD. The CDR3 has 13 amino acids. The CDR3 sequence: CATSTGVGETQYF. DNA of the CDR3: TGTGCCACCTCGACAGGGGTGGGGGAGACCCAGTACTTC.

The chain recombines TRBV30 with TRBJ2-7; maybe TRBD1 (5 bases). The CDR3 runs to 13 residues. CDR1 GTSNPN and CDR2 SVGIG come from the germline V gene (reference sequence). The germline V and J ends were trimmed by 4 bases and 4 bases, with 14 bases remaining between them. CDR3: CAWNLDTRYEQYF. In nucleotides, the CDR3 is TGTGCCTGGAACTTGGACACCCGGTACGAGCAGTACTTC.

This clonotype was counted a few times. This chain connects TRBV7-9 to TRBJ1-4; the D gene is possibly TRBD1 (5 bases). This CDR3 region has 18 residues. Trimming removed 3 bases at V and 2 bases at J, with 19 bases between. Germline-derived CDR1 and CDR2 are SEHNR and FQNEAQ (reference sequence). CDR3 in amino acids: CASSFVAGFLRTNEKLFF. As DNA, the CDR3 is TGTGCCAGCAGCTTCGTGGCAGGGTTTTTGAGGACTAATGAAAAACTGTTTTTT.

This clonotype was seen repeatedly, ten times or more. The chain employs TRBV6-5 and TRBJ1-1; D unclear. The V gene lost 5 bases and the J gene lost 5 bases, with 9 bases spanning the gap. This CDR3 is 12 amino acids long. CDR1 is MNHEY and CDR2 is SVGAGI in the germline V gene. CDR3 coding DNA: TGTGCCAGCAGTCCAGGAGGGACTGAAGCTTTCTTT. Translating gives CASSPGGTEAFF.

This clonotype occurred a few times. The chain recombines TRBV7-2 with TRBJ2-4; 8 nucleotides match TRBD1. This CDR3 has 16 residues. Looked up from germline, CDR1 is SGHTA and CDR2 is FQGNSA. The V segment lost 5 bases and the J segment 3 bases; nucleotides outside the gene matches: 9. The DNA for the CDR3 is TGTGCCAGCAGCCTAAGGACAGGGATGGTCAAAAACATTCAGTACTTC. Translation gives CASSLRTGMVKNIQYF.

This clonotype has more than one count but fewer than ten. The rearrangement uses TRBV7-9 and TRBJ1-5; 7 nucleotides align to TRBD1. J lost 3 bases, V lost 1 base, and 3 bases had no gene match. Germline CDR1 is SEHNR and CDR2 is FQNEAQ (reference sequence). The CDR3 consists of 15 residues. The CDR3 bases are TGTGCCAGCAGCTTAGAGGGACAGCTCAATCAGCCCCAGCATTTT. This encodes CASSLEGQLNQPQHF. Complete variable domain (other parts from reference TRBV7-9 and TRBJ1-5): DTGVSQNPRHKITKRGQNVTFRCDPISEHNRLYWYRQTLGQGPEFLTYFQNEAQLEKSRLLSDRFSAERPKGSFSTLEIQRTEQGDSAMYLCASSLEGQLNQPQHFGDGTRLSIL.

This clonotype came up many times. The rearrangement joins TRBV10-3 to TRBJ1-5; the D is unclear. Trimming cost V 2 bases and J 3 bases, with 11 bases left between them. The CDR3 has 15 amino acids. Per germline, CDR1 ENHRY and CDR2 SYGVKD. The CDR3 bases are TGTGCCATCAGTGAGGCGGACGGCGTCAATCAGCCCCAGCATTTT. It translates to CAISEADGVNQPQHF.

This sequence joins TRBV28 and TRBJ1-6; D unresolved. The CDR3 covers 14 residues. Trimming took 2 bases from V and 13 from J, leaving 15 bases between them. Germline values: CDR1 MDHEN, CDR2 SYDVKM. The DNA of the CDR3 is TGTGCCAGCAGTTTAGGGCGCAGCCGTCGTCCCCTCCACTTT. It codes for CASSLGRSRRPLHF.